This note documents a single TCR beta chain sequence. The record originates from a study of cytomegalovirus exposure and HLA in healthy donors. Study details: T cells numbering about 180 million yielded roughly 120 million unique TCR beta sequences in an earlier analysis.

The primer mix had 60 Vbeta and 13 Jbeta primers. Some clones are missing from TCRdb's copy, which holds only in-frame ones; the method was immunoSEQ multiplex PCR. The sample consists of roughly 43,000 clones, roughly 80% of them appearing once. After removal of 4 bases from V and 4 bases from J, the junction contained 26 bases not matched to a gene. There are 22 residues in the CDR3. CDR1 and CDR2 (germline): SGHRS, YFSETQ. This clonotype was obtained from a man aged 25 to 40 in good health and CMV-seronegative. The chain is built from TRBV5-1 and TRBJ2-3, with 11 bases matching TRBD2. The sample consisted of PBMCs. CDR3 region: CASSRSLIGGTSGQLVPDTQYF. The DNA for the CDR3 is TGCGCCAGCAGCCGTAGCTTAATTGGGGGGACTAGCGGACAACTCGTCCCAGATACGCAGTATTTT.